Each of the 12 T cell receptor beta chains below was sequenced from the same sample in a study of blood T cell repertoires in COVID-19. Only in-frame clones appear in the TCRdb table, and some are missing; sequencing was by immunoSEQ multiplex PCR. The table shows 300,000 to 450,000 clones, with about 90% occurring only once. Sequencing was done on a sample of peripheral blood. The receptor set was obtained from a woman aged 25 to 45 with COVID-19, enrolled during active disease.

The chain recombines TRBV2 with TRBJ1-3, with 7 bases that match TRBD1. V was pared by 3 bases and J by 8 bases, with 13 bases of the junction left unmatched. The CDR3 extends over 16 amino acids. Germline assignment: CDR1 SNHLY and CDR2 FYNNEI. CDR3 region: CASSDGVGGIGDTIYF. The CDR3 DNA follows: TGTGCCAGCAGTGATGGTGTAGGGGGCATCGGAGACACCATATATTTT.

As regards this clone: This same CDR3 is encoded by further DNA sequences in the sample. The rearrangement joins TRBV6-5 to TRBJ1-1; D may be TRBD1 (6 bases). CDR3 size: 12 residues. Germline V lookup: CDR1 MNHEY, CDR2 SVGAGI. V was cut by 6 bases and J by 6 bases, with 11 bases left in between. The CDR3 nucleotides read TGTGCCAGCAGCCAGGGGAGCGCTGAAGCTTTCTTT. Its protein product is CASSQGSAEAFF.

This sequence joins TRBV4-1 and TRBJ2-3; 9 nucleotides agree with TRBD2. Germline V lookup: CDR1 MGHRA, CDR2 YSYEKL. The CDR3 covers 16 residues. J gave up 3 bases and V 4 bases, and 8 bases lay outside the gene matches. CDR3 in DNA: TGCGCCAGCAGCCCTTTAGCGGGAGTATGGACAGATACGCAGTATTTT. This translates into CASSPLAGVWTDTQYF.

This clone was observed a single time. The conserved final phenylalanine or tryptophan is absent from the CDR3, which likely points to a read error. The limits of the CDR3 on the DNA are not certain, so only TCRdb's listed CDR3 is given. V gene TRBV6-4 combines with J gene TRBJ2-7; the table's D call of TRBD2 was not tested on the DNA. Germline CDR1 reads MRHNA; CDR2 reads SNTAGT. The CDR3 is made up of 13 amino acids, end residues included. CDR3 sequence reads: CARVYGRTSGRVD.

The rearrangement uses TRBV2 and TRBJ2-3, with TRBD2 as a possible D gene (6 bases). The germline V gene encodes CDR1 SNHLY and CDR2 FYNNEI. V was shortened by 6 bases and J by 9 bases, with 13 bases between the two germline ends. The CDR3 runs to 12 residues. The chain's CDR3 is CASSASSVTQYF. The CDR3 region has the DNA TGTGCCAGCAGCGCCTCTAGCGTCACGCAGTATTTT.

The chain links TRBV11-2 to TRBJ2-1, with D perhaps TRBD2 (5 bases). The V and J ends lost 5 bases and 3 bases respectively, with 17 bases between them. The germline CDR1 and CDR2 sequences are SGHAT and FQNNGV. CDR3 length: 16 amino acids. CDR3 region: CASSETNRDFYNEQFF. The CDR3 DNA is TGTGCCAGCAGCGAGACTAATCGGGATTTCTACAATGAGCAGTTCTTC.

The V gene is TRBV25-1, the J gene TRBJ2-2; TRBD1 matches 9 bases. The CDR3 covers 16 residues. CDR1 and CDR2 (germline): MGHDK, SYGVNS. The V gene end was trimmed by 3 bases and the J gene end by 4 bases; junction bases not matched to a gene: 6. The CDR3 region has the DNA TGTGCCAGCAGTGATACGGGGACAGGGATCACCGGGGAGCTGTTTTTT. Translating it yields CASSDTGTGITGELFF.

J is TRBJ2-2 and V is TRBV2, with TRBD2 matching 8 bases. Looked up from germline, CDR1 is SNHLY and CDR2 is FYNNEI. Trimming removed 6 bases from V and 1 base from J; junction bases left unmatched: 4. The CDR3 is 15 residues long. The CDR3 DNA sequence: TGTGCCAGCAGACCGGGACTAGTGAACACCGGGGAGCTGTTTTTT. Amino acids: CASRPGLVNTGELFF.

The chain couples TRBV7-2 to TRBJ1-5; the match to TRBD1 covers 7 bases. Germline CDR1 reads SGHTA; CDR2 reads FQGNSA. The J segment lost 8 bases and the V segment lost 1 base, leaving 8 bases of the junction unmatched. The CDR3 has 15 amino acids. CDR3 nucleotide sequence: TGTGCCAGCAGCTTAGAGGGGGACAGTTTGGAGCCCCAGCATTTT. The encoded protein is CASSLEGDSLEPQHF.

As to this clone: Other DNA sequences in the sample encode the same CDR3. The rearrangement joins TRBV19 to TRBJ1-1, with D tentatively TRBD1 (5 bases). V was clipped by 5 bases and J by 4 bases, with 8 bases between them. Germline CDR1 is LNHDA and CDR2 is SQIVND (reference sequence). The CDR3 runs 12 residues. CDR3 protein: CASSPQGTEAFF. As DNA, the CDR3 is TGTGCCAGTAGTCCTCAGGGCACTGAAGCTTTCTTT.

The rearrangement links TRBV7-9 to TRBJ2-3; 11 bases line up with TRBD2. J gave up 3 bases and V 5 bases, and 1 base lay outside the gene matches. The length of the CDR3 is 14 residues. Germline assignment: CDR1 SEHNR and CDR2 FQNEAQ (reference sequence). The CDR3 nucleotides are TGTGCCAGCAGCCGGACTAGCGGGACAGATACGCAGTATTTT. Translated, it gives CASSRTSGTDTQYF.

This clone was detected only once. This chain uses TRBV29-1 with TRBJ2-2; the match to TRBD2 covers 11 bases. Trimming removed 4 bases from V and 5 bases from J; junction bases left unmatched: 6. This CDR3 is 15 amino acids long. From germline, CDR1 is SQVTM and CDR2 ANQGSEA. Here the CDR3 DNA reads TGCAGCGTTGCTTCTAGCGGGGGGTCTACCGGGGAGCTGTTTTTT. It encodes CSVASSGGSTGELFF.